This entry is about one T cell receptor (beta chain). The sample belongs to a study of Ad26.COV2.S vaccination and SARS-CoV-2 variants. Trimming removed 0 bases at V and 6 bases at J, with 16 bases between. This CDR3 has 16 residues. The germline CDR1 and CDR2 sequences are LGHNA and YSLEER. Treatment reported: about 20 received Ad26.COV2.S at low or high dose, single or two shots; 5 received placebo; per-sample allocation not given. Collection of the samples took place on day 63 after the first injection of vaccine or placebo. Sequencing was performed with immunoSEQ multiplex PCR; in TCRdb, only in-frame clones are kept and a portion is missing. This sample yields 300,000 to 400,000 clones, of which 88% are seen a single time; around 6.4% belongs to the top ten.

Sequences were derived from peripheral blood, sampled in a trial of Ad26.COV2.S vaccine versus placebo. The TCR originated in a person between 18 and 60 years old who received the Ad26.COV2.S COVID-19 vaccine or a placebo. The chain couples TRBV4-3 to TRBJ2-3; tentatively, D is TRBD2 (5 bases). The CDR3 here is CASSQEASSYWDTQYF. CDR3 DNA: TGCGCCAGCAGCCAAGAAGCGTCTAGCTATTGGGATACGCAGTATTTT.